These T cell receptor beta chains were read from a single sample in a study of T cell responses to AZD1222 COVID-19 vaccine. Using immunoSEQ multiplex PCR, the repertoire was profiled, and TCRdb retains in-frame clones only, with some absent. Of over 150,000 clones in the sample, around 90% are singletons; the top ten hold 2.6%. The sequenced sample was peripheral blood, obtained on day 0 of AZD1222 vaccination. The receptors were sampled from an adult in good health. The CDR3 runs from the conserved cysteine through the conserved F or W. The D gene is left open where the match is weak. Some rows mark clone size as missing; the rest say once, few, many or name a class of expanded clone.

clone_size j_call v_call d_call cdr3_aa cdr3_nt
- TRBJ2-7 TRBV30 TRBD2 CAWSRGVAGRYEQYF TGTGCCTGGAGTCGGGGGGTAGCGGGACGCTACGAGCAGTACTTC
- TRBJ2-1 TRBV19 TRBD2 CASSIGLAGISSYNEQFF TGTGCCAGTAGTATTGGACTAGCGGGCATCAGCTCCTACAATGAGCAGTTCTTC
- TRBJ2-7 TRBV7-6 TRBD1 CASSLGGTGYEQYF TGTGCCAGCAGCTTAGGAGGGACAGGCTACGAGCAGTACTTC
- TRBJ1-3 TRBV2 - CASSESVGGYRDTIYF TGTGCCAGCAGTGAGTCCGTGGGGGGCTACAGGGACACCATATATTTT
- TRBJ1-2 TRBV5-1 - CASSLFNRGDGYTF TGCGCCAGCAGCTTGTTTAACAGAGGGGATGGCTACACCTTC
- TRBJ1-5 TRBV6-5 - CASSYQGFQPQHF TGTGCCAGCAGTTACCAGGGTTTCCAGCCCCAGCATTTT
- TRBJ1-2 TRBV4-2 - CASSQEVGLSAGYTF TGTGCCAGCAGCCAAGAGGTAGGACTCTCCGCTGGCTACACCTTC
- TRBJ1-1 TRBV28 - CASRQGEAFF TGTGCCAGCAGGCAAGGGGAAGCTTTCTTT
- TRBJ1-1 TRBV6-5 TRBD1 CASSRDSRNTEAFF TGTGCCAGCAGTAGGGACAGCAGGAACACTGAAGCTTTCTTT
- TRBJ2-5 TRBV9 TRBD2 CASSAGLAGQETQYF TGTGCCAGCAGCGCCGGACTAGCGGGACAAGAGACCCAGTACTTC
- TRBJ2-2 TRBV3-1/TRBV3-2 TRBD1 CASSQGTGMDGIGELFF TGTGCCAGCAGCCAAGGGACAGGGATGGATGGGATCGGGGAGCTGTTTTTT
- TRBJ2-1 TRBV7-2 TRBD2 CASSPSGRRSYNEQFF TGTGCCAGCAGCCCAAGCGGGAGACGGTCCTACAATGAGCAGTTCTTC
- TRBJ2-1 TRBV6-5 - CASMRGPTGNEQFF TGTGCCAGCATGCGGGGTCCAACCGGGAATGAGCAGTTCTTC
- TRBJ2-7 TRBV30 TRBD2 CAYLAGVHEQYF TGTGCCTATTTAGCGGGAGTGCACGAGCAGTACTTC
- TRBJ2-2 TRBV18 - CASSPRLENTGELFF TGTGCCAGCTCACCGAGACTAGAGAACACCGGGGAGCTGTTTTTT
- TRBJ2-2 TRBV29-1 - CSVLGRENTGELFF TGCAGCGTTCTGGGACGGGAGAACACCGGGGAGCTGTTTTTT
- TRBJ1-5 TRBV19 TRBD1 CASSPSTGDSGQPQHF TGTGCCAGTAGTCCATCCACAGGGGATTCAGGACAGCCCCAGCATTTT
- TRBJ2-1 TRBV2 TRBD1 CASSLDRARTDEQFF TGTGCCAGCAGTTTGGACAGGGCCCGTACTGATGAGCAGTTCTTC
- TRBJ1-1 TRBV18 - CASSSRGERSEAFF TGTGCCAGCTCAAGCCGCGGGGAGCGTTCCGAAGCTTTCTTT
- TRBJ2-3 TRBV15 TRBD2 CATSRVGTGGLEDTQYF TGTGCCACCAGCAGAGTCGGAACGGGAGGACTTGAAGATACGCAGTATTTT
- TRBJ1-1 TRBV28 - CASTKGGARDTEAFF TGTGCCAGCACCAAGGGGGGGGCGCGGGACACTGAAGCTTTCTTT
- TRBJ2-1 TRBV27 TRBD2 CASSLKVAGVGYNEQFF TGTGCCAGCAGTTTAAAGGTAGCGGGCGTTGGCTACAATGAGCAGTTCTTC
- TRBJ2-1 TRBV3-1/TRBV3-2 - CASSSTLTPWAAYNEQFF TGTGCCAGCAGCTCGACCCTAACCCCTTGGGCGGCCTACAATGAGCAGTTCTTC
- TRBJ1-1 TRBV3-1/TRBV3-2 TRBD1 CASSSGTGGTEAFF TGTGCCAGCTCCTCCGGGACAGGGGGAACTGAAGCTTTCTTT
- TRBJ2-7 TRBV6-5 TRBD2 CASSYSASGAYEQYF TGTGCCAGCAGTTACTCGGCTAGCGGGGCCTACGAGCAGTACTTC
few TRBJ1-2 TRBV7-9 TRBD1 CASSVRQGTLDYGYTF TGTGCCAGCAGCGTAAGACAGGGGACCCTTGACTATGGCTACACCTTC
- TRBJ1-5 TRBV5-6 - CASSLARAGWFNQPQHF TGTGCCAGCAGCTTGGCCCGGGCAGGGTGGTTTAATCAGCCCCAGCATTTT
- TRBJ1-1 TRBV6-5 - CASEKMNTEAFF TGTGCCAGCGAAAAAATGAACACTGAAGCTTTCTTT
- TRBJ2-1 TRBV7-2 TRBD2 CASSLFSGDYNEQFF TGTGCCAGCAGCTTATTTAGCGGGGATTACAATGAGCAGTTCTTC
- TRBJ2-2 TRBV27 TRBD1 CASRRQGALLGGELFF TGTGCCAGCAGAAGACAGGGGGCGCTTCTAGGCGGGGAGCTGTTTTTT
- TRBJ1-5 TRBV19 - CASSMMDSNQPQHF TGTGCCAGTAGTATGATGGATAGCAATCAGCCCCAGCATTTT
- TRBJ1-1 TRBV18 TRBD1 CASSPGQGATEAFF TGTGCCAGCTCACCAGGGCAGGGGGCCACTGAAGCTTTCTTT
few TRBJ2-3 TRBV14 TRBD2 CASSQPTSGRATDTQYF TGTGCCAGCAGCCAACCGACTAGCGGGAGGGCTACAGATACGCAGTATTTT
- TRBJ2-1 TRBV5-1 - CASSSGPSPTEQFF TGCGCCAGCAGCTCGGGACCCTCTCCTACAGAGCAGTTCTTC
- TRBJ2-7 TRBV27 - CASSLSARGLGYEQYF TGTGCCAGCAGTTTATCTGCTCGGGGCCTCGGCTACGAGCAGTACTTC
- TRBJ2-5 TRBV6-5 - CASKVVVLGQETQYF TGTGCCAGCAAGGTGGTAGTTTTGGGCCAAGAGACCCAGTACTTC
- TRBJ1-1 TRBV19 - CASSVSRETEAFF TGTGCCAGTAGTGTATCCAGGGAGACTGAAGCTTTCTTT
few TRBJ2-1 TRBV11-2 - CASSTRRQAALFNEQFF TGTGCCAGCAGCACTAGGCGACAGGCAGCATTATTTAATGAGCAGTTCTTC
- TRBJ2-1 TRBV3-1/TRBV3-2 - CASSQDLRGSYNEQFF TGTGCCAGCAGCCAAGATCTACGCGGCTCCTACAATGAGCAGTTCTTC
- TRBJ1-5 TRBV18 - CASSGDNQPQHF TGTGCCAGCTCAGGAGACAATCAGCCCCAGCATTTT
once TRBJ2-1 TRBV30 - CAWREQRSGEQFF TGTGCCTGGAGGGAGCAAAGGTCTGGTGAGCAGTTCTTC
- TRBJ1-1 TRBV2 - CASRRLGAANTEAFF TGTGCCAGCAGAAGATTGGGGGCAGCGAACACTGAAGCTTTCTTT
- TRBJ2-1 TRBV4-1 TRBD2 CASSPAGTSAYNEQFF TGCGCCAGCAGCCCCGCTGGCACTAGCGCTTACAATGAGCAGTTCTTC
- TRBJ1-2 TRBV28 - CASNVGGGGYTF TGTGCCAGCAACGTGGGCGGCGGTGGCTACACCTTC
- TRBJ2-5 TRBV5-4 - CASSLERRPETQYF TGTGCCAGCAGCTTGGAACGTAGACCGGAGACCCAGTACTTC